Listed here is a single T cell receptor (beta chain). No infections or other immune events were documented during collection. This record belongs to a study of identifying expanded T cells in peripheral blood. The germline gives CDR1 SGHDT, CDR2 YYEEEE. The germline V and J ends were trimmed by 4 bases and 1 base, with 12 bases remaining between them. The CDR3 length is 15 residues. Sequencing used immunoSEQ multiplex PCR; TCRdb keeps in-frame clones, though not all of them. The sample contains 90,000 to 100,000 clones, around 90% of which appear only once. The specimen sequenced was blood. The clonotype comes from a person aged 18 to 70 in good health. The rearrangement links TRBV5-6 to TRBJ2-1; D uncertain. This CDR3 is CASSPRPDSYNEQFF. For the CDR3, the DNA is TGTGCCAGCAGCCCTAGGCCGGATTCCTACAATGAGCAGTTCTTC.